In its sample, the clone carrying this TCR beta chain was seen a few times. The data originate from a study of blood T cells in healthy people across ages. The study drew donors from healthy Caucasian individuals in Russia aged about 6 to 100. CDR1 LNHDA and CDR2 SQIVND come from the germline V gene (reference sequence). The CDR3 totals 14 residues. Germline trimming cut 5 bases from V and 6 bases from J; bases unmatched to any gene: 6. Next came a second PCR, run for roughly 6 to 11 cycles, which used a sample-barcoded 5' primer along with a J-beta primer mix. TCRdb passed the 5' RACE reads through MiXCR, listing each CDR3 protein once. This table has some 900,000 distinct CDR3 sequences, under 30% appearing once.

This chain joins TRBV19 and TRBJ2-1, with 8 positions matching TRBD1. Input material: blood. The sequence came from a woman aged 80 or older in good health. CDR3 DNA: TGTGCCAGTAGTTGGCGGACAGGGCCCAATGAGCAGTTCTTC. It is translated as CASSWRTGPNEQFF. The full variable domain, in which reference TRBV19 and TRBJ2-1 provide the parts outside the CDR3, is DGGITQSPKYLFRKEGQNVTLSCEQNLNHDAMYWYRQDPGQGLRLIYYSQIVNDFQKGDIAEGYSVSREKKESFPLTVTSAQKNPTAFYLCASSWRTGPNEQFFGPGTRLTVL.